Sequencing of this TCR beta chain was carried out in a study of Graves' ophthalmopathy and Graves' hyperthyroidism. Overall study: Investigators collected peripheral blood at initial diagnosis, before any treatment was given.

The sequenced template was RNA, covering the TCR beta CDR3 region. HTBI primers were used in a first-round RT-PCR, which preceded a second-round multiplex PCR. TCRdb processed the multiplex PCR reads anew with MiXCR; each CDR3 protein has one entry. The sample holds some 350,000 distinct CDR3 sequences, 17% seen once. CDR3 length equals 13 residues. Trimming took 4 bases from V and 4 from J; bases not matched to a gene: 0. CDR1 and CDR2 (germline): LGHNT, FRNRAP. The sample holds many counts of this clonotype. Hyperthyroidism qualified as stable when ophthalmopathy did not develop within 18 months of follow-up. In this cohort, patients with other autoimmune diseases, uncontrolled infections, pregnancy or lactation were excluded.

The TCR comes from an adult woman with stable Graves' hyperthyroidism. The specimen was peripheral blood. This chain joins TRBV12-5 and TRBJ2-5; 10 nucleotides match TRBD2. CDR3 in DNA: TGTGCTAGTGGTTCTAGCGGGAGAGAGACCCAGTACTTC. This codes for CASGSSGRETQYF.